The T cell receptor beta chain described here comes from a study of cytomegalovirus exposure and HLA in healthy donors. PCR used 60 Vbeta primers and 13 Jbeta primers. Clones were sequenced by immunoSEQ multiplex PCR, and TCRdb holds only the in-frame ones, with some missing. The sample lists around 170,000 clones, about 65% occurring once. Note on this clone: The antigen remains undetermined.

Whole-study results and caveats: Some 16,000 TCR beta sequences were associated with HLA alleles at 0.05 false discovery rate in a later analysis.

Material for sequencing was PBMCs. The receptor comes from a girl between 10 and 17 years old in good health and CMV-seronegative.

The CDR3 protein is CASSPGRDRDYGYTF. CDR3 in DNA: TGTGCCAGTAGCCCTGGGCGGGACAGGGACTATGGCTACACCTTC. V is TRBV19 and J is TRBJ1-2; 9 bases are a match to TRBD1. Looked up from germline, CDR1 is LNHDA and CDR2 is SQIVND (reference sequence). Trimming cost V 6 bases and J 3 bases; bases outside gene matches: 8. The CDR3 has 15 residues.